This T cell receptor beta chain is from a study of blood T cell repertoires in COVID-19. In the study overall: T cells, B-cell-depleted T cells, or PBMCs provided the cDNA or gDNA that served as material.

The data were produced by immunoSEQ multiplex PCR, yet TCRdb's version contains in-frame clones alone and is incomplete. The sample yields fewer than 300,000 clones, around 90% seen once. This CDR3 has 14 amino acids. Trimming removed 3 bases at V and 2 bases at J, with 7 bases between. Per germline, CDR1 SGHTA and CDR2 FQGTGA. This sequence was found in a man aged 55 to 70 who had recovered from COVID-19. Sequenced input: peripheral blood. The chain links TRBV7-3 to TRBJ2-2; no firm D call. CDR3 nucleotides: TGTGCCAGCAGCTTGTCCAGTAACACCGGGGAGCTGTTTTTT. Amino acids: CASSLSSNTGELFF. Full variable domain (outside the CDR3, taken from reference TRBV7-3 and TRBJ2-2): GAGVSQTPSNKVTEKGKYVELRCDPISGHTALYWYRQSLGQGPEFLIYFQGTGAADDSGLPNDRFFAVRPEGSVSTLKIQRTERGDSAVYLCASSLSSNTGELFFGEGSRLTVL.